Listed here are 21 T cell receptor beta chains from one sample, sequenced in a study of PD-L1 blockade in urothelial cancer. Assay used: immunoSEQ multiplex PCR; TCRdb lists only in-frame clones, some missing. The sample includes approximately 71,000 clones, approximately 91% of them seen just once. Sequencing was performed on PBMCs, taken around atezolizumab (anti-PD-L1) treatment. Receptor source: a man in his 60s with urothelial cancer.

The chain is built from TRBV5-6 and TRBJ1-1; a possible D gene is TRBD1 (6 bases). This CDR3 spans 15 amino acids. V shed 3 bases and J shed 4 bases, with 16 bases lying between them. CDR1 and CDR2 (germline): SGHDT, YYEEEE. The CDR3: CASSSWGRRGTEAFF. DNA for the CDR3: TGTGCCAGCAGCTCTTGGGGGCGCCGTGGCACTGAAGCTTTCTTT.

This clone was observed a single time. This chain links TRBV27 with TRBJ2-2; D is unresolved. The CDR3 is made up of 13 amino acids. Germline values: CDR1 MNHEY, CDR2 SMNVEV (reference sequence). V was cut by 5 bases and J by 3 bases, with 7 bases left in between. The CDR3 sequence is CASSPTYTGELFF. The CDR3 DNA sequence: TGTGCCAGCAGTCCAACATACACCGGGGAGCTGTTTTTT.

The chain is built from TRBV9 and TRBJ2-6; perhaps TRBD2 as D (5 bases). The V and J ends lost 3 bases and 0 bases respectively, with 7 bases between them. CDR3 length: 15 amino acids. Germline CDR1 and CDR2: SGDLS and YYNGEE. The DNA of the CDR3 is TGTGCCAGCAGCGGCCGGGGCTCTGGGGCCAACGTCCTGACTTTC. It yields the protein CASSGRGSGANVLTF.

The DNA of the CDR3 is TGTGCCAGCAGTTGGGGGATACCGGGACAGGGGACGCAGTATTTT. It translates to CASSWGIPGQGTQYF. The chain has TRBV28 and TRBJ2-3; 10 nucleotides line up with TRBD1. CDR1 MDHEN and CDR2 SYDVKM come from the germline V gene. The CDR3 consists of 15 residues. The V gene end was trimmed by 4 bases and the J gene end by 9 bases; junction bases not matched to a gene: 10. Full variable domain (outside the CDR3, taken from reference TRBV28 and TRBJ2-3): DVKVTQSSRYLVKRTGEKVFLECVQDMDHENMFWYRQDPGLGLRLIYFSYDVKMKEKGDIPEGYSVSREKKERFSLILESASTNQTSMYLCASSWGIPGQGTQYFGPGTRLTVL.

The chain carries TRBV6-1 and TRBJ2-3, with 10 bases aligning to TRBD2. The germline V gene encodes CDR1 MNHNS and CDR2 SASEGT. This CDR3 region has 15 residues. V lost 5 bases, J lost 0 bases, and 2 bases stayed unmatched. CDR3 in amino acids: CASSLLAGSTDTQYF. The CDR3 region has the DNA TGTGCCAGCAGTCTACTAGCGGGGAGCACAGATACGCAGTATTTT.

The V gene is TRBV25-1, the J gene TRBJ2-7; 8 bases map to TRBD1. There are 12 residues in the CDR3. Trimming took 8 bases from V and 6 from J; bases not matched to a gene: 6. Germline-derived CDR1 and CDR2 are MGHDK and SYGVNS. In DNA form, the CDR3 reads TGTGCCAGCTGGGGGACAGGAGGCGAGCAGTACTTC. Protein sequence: CASWGTGGEQYF.

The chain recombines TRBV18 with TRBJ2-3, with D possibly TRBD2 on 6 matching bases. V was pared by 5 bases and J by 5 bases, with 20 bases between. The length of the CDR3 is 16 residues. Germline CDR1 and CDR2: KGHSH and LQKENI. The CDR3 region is CASSSQPGSPKDTQYF. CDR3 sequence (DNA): TGTGCCAGCTCATCCCAACCCGGGAGTCCCAAAGATACGCAGTATTTT.

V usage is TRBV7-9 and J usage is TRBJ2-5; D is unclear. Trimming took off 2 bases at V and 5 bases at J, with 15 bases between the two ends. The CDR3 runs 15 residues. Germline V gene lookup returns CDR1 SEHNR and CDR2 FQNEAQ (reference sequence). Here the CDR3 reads CASSLRDGDRETQYF. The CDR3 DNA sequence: TGTGCCAGCAGCTTACGCGACGGAGATCGGGAGACCCAGTACTTC.

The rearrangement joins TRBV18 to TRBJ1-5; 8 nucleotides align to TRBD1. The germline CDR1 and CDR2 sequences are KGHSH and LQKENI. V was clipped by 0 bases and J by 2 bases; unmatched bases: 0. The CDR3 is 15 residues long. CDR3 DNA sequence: TGTGCCAGCTCACCACCGGGACAGGGCAATCAGCCCCAGCATTTT. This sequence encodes CASSPPGQGNQPQHF.

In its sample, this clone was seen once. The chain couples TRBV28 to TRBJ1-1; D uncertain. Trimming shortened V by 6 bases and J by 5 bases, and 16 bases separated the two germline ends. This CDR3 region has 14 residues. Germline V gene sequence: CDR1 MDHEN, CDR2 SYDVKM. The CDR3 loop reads CASSPGLLGTEAFF. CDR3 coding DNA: TGTGCCAGCAGCCCGGGATTACTGGGGACTGAAGCTTTCTTT.

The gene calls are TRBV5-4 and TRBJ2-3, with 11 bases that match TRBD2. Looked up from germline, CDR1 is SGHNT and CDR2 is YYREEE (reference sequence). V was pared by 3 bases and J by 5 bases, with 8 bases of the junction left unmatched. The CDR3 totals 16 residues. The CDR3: CASSSKTSGVVDTQYF. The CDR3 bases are TGTGCCAGCAGCTCGAAGACTAGCGGGGTGGTAGATACGCAGTATTTT.

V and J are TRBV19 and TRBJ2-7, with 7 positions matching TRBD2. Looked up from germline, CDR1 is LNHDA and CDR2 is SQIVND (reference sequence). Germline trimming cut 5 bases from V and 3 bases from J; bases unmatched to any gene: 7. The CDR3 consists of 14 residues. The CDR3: CASSAGTTIYEQYF. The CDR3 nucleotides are TGTGCCAGTAGTGCCGGGACTACAATCTACGAGCAGTACTTC.

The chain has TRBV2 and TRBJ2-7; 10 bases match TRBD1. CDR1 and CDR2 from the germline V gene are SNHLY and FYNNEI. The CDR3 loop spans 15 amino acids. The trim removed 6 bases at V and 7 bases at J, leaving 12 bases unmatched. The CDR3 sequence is CASSRQGALLGEQYF. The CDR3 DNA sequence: TGTGCCAGCAGCAGACAGGGGGCGCTTTTGGGTGAGCAGTACTTC.

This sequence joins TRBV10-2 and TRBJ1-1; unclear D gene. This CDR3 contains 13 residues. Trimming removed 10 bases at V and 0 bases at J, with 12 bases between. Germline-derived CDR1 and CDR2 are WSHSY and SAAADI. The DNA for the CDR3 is TGCGCCACCGGGATTAGCATGAACACTGAAGCTTTCTTT. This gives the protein CATGISMNTEAFF.

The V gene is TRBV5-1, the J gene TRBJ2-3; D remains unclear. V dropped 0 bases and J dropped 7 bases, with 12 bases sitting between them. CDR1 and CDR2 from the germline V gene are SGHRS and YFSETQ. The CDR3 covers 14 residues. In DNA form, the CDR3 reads TGCGCCAGCAGCTTGGACCAGGTGGGTTATACGCAGTATTTT. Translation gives CASSLDQVGYTQYF.

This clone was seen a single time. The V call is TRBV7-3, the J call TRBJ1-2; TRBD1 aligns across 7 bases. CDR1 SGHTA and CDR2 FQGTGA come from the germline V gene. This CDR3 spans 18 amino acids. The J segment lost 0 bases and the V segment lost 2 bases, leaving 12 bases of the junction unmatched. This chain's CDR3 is CASSLRDSETSANYGYTF. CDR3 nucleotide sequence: TGTGCCAGCAGCTTACGGGACAGTGAAACATCAGCTAACTATGGCTACACCTTC.

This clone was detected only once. Here the CDR3 reads CASSWGGAGSSGELFF. The CDR3 DNA sequence: TGTGCCAGCAGTTGGGGCGGGGCGGGAAGTTCCGGGGAGCTGTTTTTT. The J gene is TRBJ2-2, the V gene TRBV6-5; D possibly corresponds to TRBD2 (6 bases). CDR3 length: 16 residues. V shed 4 bases and J shed 6 bases, with 18 bases lying between them. Germline loops: CDR1 MNHEY, CDR2 SVGAGI.

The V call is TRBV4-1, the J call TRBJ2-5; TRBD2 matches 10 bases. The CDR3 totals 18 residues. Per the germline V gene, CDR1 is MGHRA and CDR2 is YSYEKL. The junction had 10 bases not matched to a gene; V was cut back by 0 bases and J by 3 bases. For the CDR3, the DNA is TGCGCCAGCAGCCAAGAGGAGCGGGGGGGCTCGAGAAAAGAGACCCAGTACTTC. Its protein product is CASSQEERGGSRKETQYF.

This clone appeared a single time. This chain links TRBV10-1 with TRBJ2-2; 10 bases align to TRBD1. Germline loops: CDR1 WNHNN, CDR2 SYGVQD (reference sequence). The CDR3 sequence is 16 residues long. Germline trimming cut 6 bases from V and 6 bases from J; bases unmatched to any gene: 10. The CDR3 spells CASSPGQGFLSGELFF. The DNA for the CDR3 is TGCGCCAGCAGCCCGGGACAGGGGTTTTTGTCCGGGGAGCTGTTTTTT.

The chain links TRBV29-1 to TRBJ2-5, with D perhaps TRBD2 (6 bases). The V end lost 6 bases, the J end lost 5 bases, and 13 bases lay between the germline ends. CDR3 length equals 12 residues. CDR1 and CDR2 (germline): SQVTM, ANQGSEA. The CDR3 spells CSVGSGGETQYF. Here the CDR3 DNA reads TGCAGCGTGGGGAGTGGGGGGGAGACCCAGTACTTC.

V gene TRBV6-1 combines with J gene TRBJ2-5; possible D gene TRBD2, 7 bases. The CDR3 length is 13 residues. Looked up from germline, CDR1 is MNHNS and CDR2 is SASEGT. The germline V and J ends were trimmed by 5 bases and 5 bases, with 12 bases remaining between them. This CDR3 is CASSFRGGETQYF. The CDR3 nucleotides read TGTGCCAGCAGTTTCAGGGGAGGGGAGACCCAGTACTTC.